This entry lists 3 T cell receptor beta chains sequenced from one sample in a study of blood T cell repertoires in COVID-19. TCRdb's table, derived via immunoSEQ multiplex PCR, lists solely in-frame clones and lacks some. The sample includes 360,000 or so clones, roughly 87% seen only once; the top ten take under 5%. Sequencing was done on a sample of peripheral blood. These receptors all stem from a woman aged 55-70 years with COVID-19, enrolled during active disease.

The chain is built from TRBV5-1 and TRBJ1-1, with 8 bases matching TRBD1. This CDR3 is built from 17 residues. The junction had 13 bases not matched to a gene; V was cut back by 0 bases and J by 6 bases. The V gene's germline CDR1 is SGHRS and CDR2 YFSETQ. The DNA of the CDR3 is TGCGCCAGCAGCTTGGGTTTGAGGCAGGGGGCAAGGGCTGAAGCTTTCTTT. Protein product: CASSLGLRQGARAEAFF. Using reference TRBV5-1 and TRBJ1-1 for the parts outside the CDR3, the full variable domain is KAGVTQTPRYLIKTRGQQVTLSCSPISGHRSVSWYQQTPGQGLQFLFEYFSETQRNKGNFPGRFSGRQFSNSRSEMNVSTLELGDSALYLCASSLGLRQGARAEAFFGQGTRLTVV.

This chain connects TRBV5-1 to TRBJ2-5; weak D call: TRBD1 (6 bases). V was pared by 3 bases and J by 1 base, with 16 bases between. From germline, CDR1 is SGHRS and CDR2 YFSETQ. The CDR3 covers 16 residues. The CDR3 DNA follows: TGCGCCAGCAGCTCCCCGGACAGCCTTTTCCAAGAGACCCAGTACTTC. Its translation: CASSSPDSLFQETQYF.

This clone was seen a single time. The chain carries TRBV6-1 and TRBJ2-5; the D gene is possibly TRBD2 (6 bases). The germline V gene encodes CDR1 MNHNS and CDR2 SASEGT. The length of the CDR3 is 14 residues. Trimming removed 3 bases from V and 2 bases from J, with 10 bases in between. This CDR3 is CASSEAGLQETQYF. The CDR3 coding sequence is TGTGCCAGCAGTGAGGCGGGGTTACAAGAGACCCAGTACTTC.